Sequencing of this T cell receptor beta chain was carried out in a study of post-analysis software for immune sequencing data. Study context: Relapsing-remitting, secondary progressive and progressive-relapsing courses of multiple sclerosis were included. Study-level results: Those with multiple sclerosis, the patient group, showed significantly lower normalized Chao1 diversity than controls. Controls showed lower frequencies than patients for several TRBV segments, and TRBV5-6, TRBV5-1 and TRBV20-1 were among these. With F measure, samples from one preparation batch clustered together strongly.

This clonotype occurred a few times. Its antigen is still unknown. TCR beta cDNA libraries had unique molecular identifiers. The yield from about 1 to 10 million T cells was roughly 500,000 cDNA molecules in total. TCRdb fed the PCR reads into MiXCR, producing one record per CDR3 protein. The sample has 400,000 to 500,000 distinct CDR3 sequences, approximately 37% seen once; the top ten hold 7.6%. Trimming pared 2 bases from V and 9 bases from J, leaving 14 bases between. Germline V gene sequence: CDR1 LGHDT, CDR2 YNNKEL (reference sequence). The CDR3 runs 14 residues. This chain uses TRBV3-1 with TRBJ2-1, with D uncertain. The TCR comes from a girl aged 2 to 9 with multiple sclerosis. Sequencing input: blood. DNA for the CDR3: TGTGCCAGCAGCCAATCTGGCCATACGAGTGAGCAGTTCTTC. Protein: CASSQSGHTSEQFF.